This T cell receptor (beta chain) is drawn from a study of blood T cell repertoires in COVID-19. Background on the study: Collection of acute and convalescent COVID-19 samples took place in the United States, Italy and Spain.

This CDR3 spans 19 amino acids. Assay: immunoSEQ multiplex PCR; the TCRdb copy retains only in-frame clones and omits some. This sample has 110,000 or so clones, with roughly 85% found just once. The table lists this clone with a count of one. The rearrangement uses TRBV21-1 and TRBJ1-5; TRBD1, the table's D call, was not compared with the DNA. TRBV21-1 has pseudogene status. Sequencing input: peripheral blood. The sequence was obtained from a man aged 40-50 years with acute or convalescent COVID-19. DNA of the CDR3: TGTGCCAGCAGCAGCAGACAAACCCGCGGGACAGGGGGCAATCAGCCCCAGCATTTT. Translated, it gives CASSSRQTRGTGGNQPQHF.